There are many counts of the clone carrying this T cell receptor (beta chain). Its antigen is unknown. Amplification of TCR beta CDR3 regions was performed using RNA transcripts as template. First-round RT-PCR targeting the TCR CDR3 was performed with the HTBI primer set. MiXCR, applied by TCRdb to the multiplex PCR reads, yields one record per CDR3 protein. The sample lists 500,000 to 750,000 distinct CDR3 sequences; more than 15% were seen once. Together with thyroid ultrasound, orbital computed tomography, serum thyroxine and TRAb, clinical symptoms were used for diagnoses. Germline V gene lookup returns CDR1 KGHDR and CDR2 SFDVKD. CDR3 length: 13 amino acids. Trimming shortened V by 4 bases and J by 6 bases, and 10 bases separated the two germline ends. The sample comes from a study of T cells in Graves' hyperthyroidism and ophthalmopathy. Findings of the study overall: Most thyroid-expanded clonotypes above 0.001 were also found in blood. In validation, the model predicted ophthalmopathy. These predictions came a median roughly 7.1 months before onset.

The rearrangement uses TRBV24-1 and TRBJ2-3, with D perhaps matching TRBD1 or TRBD2 (5 bases each). The source material was blood. The TCR was taken from a woman aged 30 to 39 with Graves' hyperthyroidism. DNA of the CDR3: TGTGCCACCAGTGAGGGGCGCGGGGATACGCAGTATTTT. Its translation: CATSEGRGDTQYF.